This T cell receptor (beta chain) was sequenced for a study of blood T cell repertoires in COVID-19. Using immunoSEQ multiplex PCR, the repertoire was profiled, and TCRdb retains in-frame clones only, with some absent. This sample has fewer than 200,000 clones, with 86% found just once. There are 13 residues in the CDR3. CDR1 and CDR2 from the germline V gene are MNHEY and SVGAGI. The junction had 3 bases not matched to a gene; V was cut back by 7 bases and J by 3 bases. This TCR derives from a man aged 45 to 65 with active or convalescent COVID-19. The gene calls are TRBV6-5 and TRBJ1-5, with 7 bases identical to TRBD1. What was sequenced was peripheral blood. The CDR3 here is CASTGQFNQPQHF. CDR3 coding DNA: TGTGCCAGCACGGGACAGTTCAATCAGCCCCAGCATTTT.